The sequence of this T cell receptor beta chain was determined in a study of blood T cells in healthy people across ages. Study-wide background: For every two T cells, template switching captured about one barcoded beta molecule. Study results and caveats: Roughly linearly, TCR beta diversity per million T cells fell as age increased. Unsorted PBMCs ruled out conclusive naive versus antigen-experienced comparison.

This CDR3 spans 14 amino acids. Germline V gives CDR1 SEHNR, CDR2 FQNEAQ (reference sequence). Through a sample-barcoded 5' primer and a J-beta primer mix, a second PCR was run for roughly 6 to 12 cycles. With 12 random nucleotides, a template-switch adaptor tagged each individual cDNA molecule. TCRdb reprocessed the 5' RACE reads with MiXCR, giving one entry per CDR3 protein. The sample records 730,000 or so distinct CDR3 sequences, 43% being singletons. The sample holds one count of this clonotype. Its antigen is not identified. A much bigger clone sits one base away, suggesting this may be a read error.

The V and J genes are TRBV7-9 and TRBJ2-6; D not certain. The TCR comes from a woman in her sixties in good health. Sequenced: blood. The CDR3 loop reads CASSLRSEANVLTF. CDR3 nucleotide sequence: TGTGCCAGCAGCCTACGCTCTGAGGCCAACGTCCTGACTTTC.